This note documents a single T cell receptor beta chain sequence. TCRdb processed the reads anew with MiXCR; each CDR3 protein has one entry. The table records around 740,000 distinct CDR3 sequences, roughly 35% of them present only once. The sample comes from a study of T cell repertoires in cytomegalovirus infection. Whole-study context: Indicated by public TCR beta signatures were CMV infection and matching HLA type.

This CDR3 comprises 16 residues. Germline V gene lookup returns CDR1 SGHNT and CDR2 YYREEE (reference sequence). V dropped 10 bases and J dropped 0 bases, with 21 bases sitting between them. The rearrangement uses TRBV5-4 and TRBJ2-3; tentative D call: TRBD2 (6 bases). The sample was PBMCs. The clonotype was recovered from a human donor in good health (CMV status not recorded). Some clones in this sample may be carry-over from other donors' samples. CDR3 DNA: TGTGCCCTCAAAATGGGGGGAGGCCGAAGCACAGATACGCAGTATTTT. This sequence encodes CALKMGGGRSTDTQYF.